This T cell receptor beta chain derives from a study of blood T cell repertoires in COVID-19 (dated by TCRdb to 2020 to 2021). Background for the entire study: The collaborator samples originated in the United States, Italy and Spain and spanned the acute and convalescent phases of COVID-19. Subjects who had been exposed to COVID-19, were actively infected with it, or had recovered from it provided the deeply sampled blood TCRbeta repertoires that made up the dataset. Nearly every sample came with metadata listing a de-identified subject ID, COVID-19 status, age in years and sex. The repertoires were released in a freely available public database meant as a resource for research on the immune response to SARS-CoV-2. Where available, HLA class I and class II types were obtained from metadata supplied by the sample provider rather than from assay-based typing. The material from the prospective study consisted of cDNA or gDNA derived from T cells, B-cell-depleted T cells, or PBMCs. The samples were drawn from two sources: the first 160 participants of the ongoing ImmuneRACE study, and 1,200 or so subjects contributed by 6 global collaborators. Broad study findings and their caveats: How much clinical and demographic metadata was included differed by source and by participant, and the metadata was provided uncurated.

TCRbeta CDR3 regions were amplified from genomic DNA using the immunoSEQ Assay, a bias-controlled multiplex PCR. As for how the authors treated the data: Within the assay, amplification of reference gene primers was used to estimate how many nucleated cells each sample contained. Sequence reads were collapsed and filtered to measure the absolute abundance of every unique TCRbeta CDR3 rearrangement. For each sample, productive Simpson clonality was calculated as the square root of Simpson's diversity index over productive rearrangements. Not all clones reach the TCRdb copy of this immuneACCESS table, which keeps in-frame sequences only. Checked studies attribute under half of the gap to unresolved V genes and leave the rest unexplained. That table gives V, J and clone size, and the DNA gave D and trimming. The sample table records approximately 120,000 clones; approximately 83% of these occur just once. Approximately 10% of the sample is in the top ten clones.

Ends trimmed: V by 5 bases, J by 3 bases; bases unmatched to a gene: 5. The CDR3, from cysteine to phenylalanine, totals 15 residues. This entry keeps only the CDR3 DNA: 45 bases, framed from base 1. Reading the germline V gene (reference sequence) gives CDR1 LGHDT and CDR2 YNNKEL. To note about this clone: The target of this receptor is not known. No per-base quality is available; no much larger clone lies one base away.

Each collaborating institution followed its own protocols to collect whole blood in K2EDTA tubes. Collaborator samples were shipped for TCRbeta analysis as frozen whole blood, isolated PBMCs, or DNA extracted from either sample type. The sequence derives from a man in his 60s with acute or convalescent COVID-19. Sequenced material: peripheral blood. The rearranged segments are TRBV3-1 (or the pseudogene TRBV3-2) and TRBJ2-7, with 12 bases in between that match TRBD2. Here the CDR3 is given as CASSSTSGSIYEQYF. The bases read TGTGCCAGCAGCTCGACTAGCGGGAGTATCTACGAGCAGTACTTC.